This T cell receptor beta chain stems from a study of T cell responses to AZD1222 COVID-19 vaccine. Study-level points and caveats: Repertoires in all cases were sampled only once the peak T cell response had passed. Breadth and depth of Spike-specific TCRs rose after two AZD1222 doses. Among the donors, most were white British and more were female, and clonal diversity was possibly underestimated.

Clones were read by immunoSEQ multiplex PCR, and TCRdb kept only the in-frame ones, dropping some. The sample carries over 95,000 clones, roughly 89% recorded once. Comments on this clone: Its antigen is undetermined.

The ends lost 6 bases at V and 6 bases at J; junction bases unmatched: 12. Germline CDR1 reads SGHTA; CDR2 reads FQGNSA. This CDR3 is 15 amino acids long. The specimen was peripheral blood, collected on day 0 of AZD1222 vaccination. The J gene is TRBJ2-3, the V gene TRBV7-2, with 7 bases identical to TRBD2. The source is an adult in good health. This CDR3 is CASSRDYTTYDTQYF. CDR3 DNA sequence: TGTGCCAGCAGTAGGGACTACACCACCTATGATACGCAGTATTTT.